The clone carrying this T cell receptor beta chain was seen more than once but under ten times. Its antigen is unknown. The CDR3 consists of 15 residues. The V gene lost 4 bases and the J gene lost 2 bases, with 12 bases spanning the gap. Germline V gives CDR1 LNHDA, CDR2 SQIVND (reference sequence). These data belong to a study of CD8 T cells in ankylosing spondylitis. General study points: A TCR beta motif of under 10 highly homologous variants appeared characteristic of ankylosing spondylitis blood.

Using its own MiXCR run on the 5' RACE reads, TCRdb lists one record per CDR3 protein. The top ten hold approximately 15% of the sample, which has about 210,000 distinct CDR3 sequences, about 7.3% seen once. The TCR originated in a male donor with ankylosing spondylitis. The rearrangement links TRBV19 to TRBJ1-5, with D perhaps TRBD1 (6 bases). The material sequenced was blood, either unsorted or a sorted T cell fraction (not recorded which). The CDR3 DNA is TGTGCCAGTAGTAATCGGGACAAGCGCAATCAGCCCCAGCATTTT. It encodes CASSNRDKRNQPQHF.